One sample yielded the 27 T cell receptor beta chains listed below, sequenced in a study of technical replicates of blood from a handful of donors. Repertoires were generated with immunoSEQ multiplex PCR, while TCRdb's copy carries only in-frame clones and drops some. Found here are just over 80,000 clones, around 96% of them singletons; the top ten hold about 0.3%. Sequencing was done on a sample of T cells isolated from PBMCs. These receptors originate from a human donor in good health.

In DNA form, the CDR3 reads TGTGCCAGTAGGAGGGGTCGGGGTAGCAATCAGCCCCAGCATTTT. Translated, it gives CASRRGRGSNQPQHF. The chain links TRBV2 to TRBJ1-5; D possibly corresponds to TRBD1 (5 bases). This CDR3 region has 15 residues. V was trimmed by 9 bases and J by 0 bases, leaving 15 bases between them. CDR1 and CDR2 from the germline V gene are SNHLY and FYNNEI. The variable domain in full, completed from reference TRBV2 and TRBJ1-5, reads EPEVTQTPSHQVTQMGQEVILRCVPISNHLYFYWYRQILGQKVEFLVSFYNNEISEKSEIFDDQFSVERPDGSNFTLKIRSTKLEDSAMYFCASRRGRGSNQPQHFGDGTRLSIL.

This chain joins TRBV6-5 and TRBJ2-2; 8 bases match TRBD1. Trimming at V came to 6 bases and at J to 6 bases, leaving 9 bases not matched to a gene. From germline, CDR1 is MNHEY and CDR2 SVGAGI. The CDR3 consists of 15 residues. The CDR3 DNA follows: TGTGCCAGCAGACGGAGTCAGGGGGCGCCCGGGGAGCTGTTTTTT. This codes for CASRRSQGAPGELFF.

The chain uses TRBV2 and TRBJ2-3; the match to TRBD2 covers 9 bases. The V segment lost 7 bases and the J segment 2 bases; nucleotides outside the gene matches: 7. The CDR3 covers 15 residues. Germline lookup yields CDR1 SNHLY and CDR2 FYNNEI. The CDR3 region is CASNVAGAYTDTQYF. DNA of the CDR3: TGTGCCAGCAATGTAGCGGGAGCGTACACAGATACGCAGTATTTT.

Notes on this clone: The same CDR3 also results from other DNA sequences found in this sample. The rearrangement joins TRBV6-5 to TRBJ1-1; the D gene is possibly TRBD1 (5 bases). The germline CDR1 and CDR2 sequences are MNHEY and SVGAGI. This CDR3 spans 14 amino acids. Trimming removed 0 bases from V and 1 base from J, with 6 bases in between. CDR3 in amino acids: CASSYSTGNTEAFF. CDR3 in DNA: TGTGCCAGCAGTTACTCAACAGGGAACACTGAAGCTTTCTTT.

This clone was recorded once. The gene calls are TRBV5-1 and TRBJ1-1, with no clear D. The CDR3 spans 16 residues. Germline loops: CDR1 SGHRS, CDR2 YFSETQ. Trimming pared 5 bases from V and 8 bases from J, leaving 25 bases between. The CDR3 coding sequence is TGCGCCAGCAGTCGTGAAATTTACAGCGGGGTTCGAGAAGCTTTCTTT. As protein: CASSREIYSGVREAFF.

V usage is TRBV29-1 and J usage is TRBJ2-5, with D possibly being TRBD2 (6 bases). With 7 bases removed from V and 2 bases from J, the gap between germline ends came to 8 bases. CDR1 SQVTM and CDR2 ANQGSEA come from the germline V gene. The CDR3 contains 11 residues. CDR3 DNA sequence: TGCAGCGGGGGGGTACAAGAGACCCAGTACTTC. It yields the protein CSGGVQETQYF.

The V gene is TRBV6-5, the J gene TRBJ2-7; the D gene is possibly TRBD1 (5 bases). Germline CDR1 reads MNHEY; CDR2 reads SVGAGI. The ends were cut back, 6 bases at V and 4 bases at J, with 16 bases in the middle. The CDR3 sequence is 14 residues long. DNA for the CDR3: TGTGCCAGCAGCGTTCACCCCAGGGTTTACGAGCAGTACTTC. Translated, it gives CASSVHPRVYEQYF.

The rearrangement uses TRBV2 and TRBJ2-5, with D tentatively TRBD1 (5 bases). This CDR3 contains 12 residues. CDR1 is SNHLY, CDR2 FYNNEI, per germline. Trimming cost V 7 bases and J 4 bases, with 10 bases left between them. Here the CDR3 DNA reads TGTGCCAGCATGGGGCTGGGAGAGACCCAGTACTTC. It is translated as CASMGLGETQYF.

The CDR3 spells CASSLAATGTYGYTF. Written as DNA, the CDR3 is TGTGCCAGCAGCTTAGCGGCTACAGGGACGTATGGCTACACCTTC. The chain recombines TRBV7-9 with TRBJ1-2, with D perhaps matching TRBD1 (6 bases). V shed 0 bases and J shed 5 bases, with 13 bases lying between them. This CDR3 has 15 residues. From germline, CDR1 is SEHNR and CDR2 FQNEAQ (reference sequence).

This chain links TRBV29-1 with TRBJ2-7; maybe TRBD2 (6 bases). V lost 0 bases and J lost 4, with 25 bases in between. CDR3 size: 18 residues. The germline gives CDR1 SQVTM, CDR2 ANQGSEA. DNA of the CDR3: TGCAGCGTTGAAGAGCGGGATAAAAGTCGAGCCATGGTATACGAGCAGTACTTC. Translating it yields CSVEERDKSRAMVYEQYF.

This sequence joins TRBV27 and TRBJ2-7; 10 nucleotides agree with TRBD1. This CDR3 has 18 amino acids. CDR1 and CDR2 (germline): MNHEY, SMNVEV (reference sequence). V gave up 2 bases and J gave up 3 bases; unmatched junction bases: 13. CDR3 amino acids: CASSLVFGTGAFHYEQYF. In nucleotides, the CDR3 is TGTGCCAGCAGTTTAGTCTTTGGGACAGGGGCCTTCCACTACGAGCAGTACTTC.

The chain employs TRBV13 and TRBJ2-7; TRBD1 agrees at 9 bases. J was trimmed by 5 bases and V by 1 base; bases with no gene match: 3. CDR1 PRHDT and CDR2 FYEKMQ come from the germline V gene (reference sequence). The CDR3 has 14 residues. CDR3 DNA sequence: TGTGCCAGCAGCTTAGCGGGACAGGGAAACGAGCAGTACTTC. It yields the protein CASSLAGQGNEQYF. Supplemented by reference TRBV13 and TRBJ2-7, the full variable domain reads AAGVIQSPRHLIKEKRETATLKCYPIPRHDTVYWYQQGPGQDPQFLISFYEKMQSDKGSIPDRFSAQQFSDYHSELNMSSLELGDSALYFCASSLAGQGNEQYFGPGTRLTVT.

V gene TRBV7-9 combines with J gene TRBJ2-3, with D perhaps TRBD1 (6 bases). This CDR3 is built from 13 residues. Germline loops: CDR1 SEHNR, CDR2 FQNEAQ (reference sequence). Trimming took 6 bases from V and 3 from J, leaving 10 bases between them. In DNA form, the CDR3 reads TGTGCCAGCAGTTTTCAGGGGACAGATACGCAGTATTTT. This translates into CASSFQGTDTQYF.

The chain joins TRBV9 to TRBJ2-2, with TRBD2 matching 8 bases. The germline CDR1 and CDR2 sequences are SGDLS and YYNGEE. The J segment lost 1 base and the V segment lost 1 base, leaving 3 bases of the junction unmatched. CDR3 length: 16 amino acids. CDR3 in DNA: TGTGCCAGCAGCGTAAGGAGCGGGAGGAACACCGGGGAGCTGTTTTTT. Its protein product is CASSVRSGRNTGELFF.

The genes are TRBV7-2 and TRBJ1-5, with D perhaps TRBD1 (6 bases). Trimming left V 1 base short and J 3 bases short, with 10 bases between. The CDR3 is made up of 15 amino acids. Looked up from germline, CDR1 is SGHTA and CDR2 is FQGNSA. The CDR3 sequence: CASSLDGGYNQPQHF. In nucleotides, the CDR3 is TGTGCCAGCAGCTTAGATGGGGGCTACAATCAGCCCCAGCATTTT.

The V and J genes are TRBV18 and TRBJ2-3; 10 nucleotides line up with TRBD2. The germline gives CDR1 KGHSH, CDR2 LQKENI. This CDR3 has 21 residues. V lost 2 bases and J lost 1; bases outside the gene matches: 18. In nucleotides, the CDR3 is TGTGCCAGCTCACCAACCATCCCGGGACTAGCGATACAGATTGGCACAGATACGCAGTATTTT. Translation: CASSPTIPGLAIQIGTDTQYF.

The chain combines TRBV11-2 with TRBJ2-2, with 11 nucleotides matching TRBD2. The CDR3 consists of 15 residues. The junction had 1 base not matched to a gene; V was cut back by 6 bases and J by 1 base. Germline CDR1 SGHAT, CDR2 FQNNGV. CDR3 DNA: TGTGCCAGCAGAGGGACTAGCGGGAACACCGGGGAGCTGTTTTTT. Translating gives CASRGTSGNTGELFF. Supplemented by reference TRBV11-2 and TRBJ2-2, the full variable domain reads EAGVAQSPRYKIIEKRQSVAFWCNPISGHATLYWYQQILGQGPKLLIQFQNNGVVDDSQLPKDRFSAERLKGVDSTLKIQPAKLEDSAVYLCASRGTSGNTGELFFGEGSRLTVL.

This rearrangement joins TRBV11-2 to TRBJ2-4, with D perhaps TRBD1 (6 bases). The V and J ends lost 4 bases and 4 bases respectively, with 11 bases between them. The germline V gene encodes CDR1 SGHAT and CDR2 FQNNGV. The CDR3 length is 14 residues. As DNA, the CDR3 is TGTGCCAGCAGCTACAGGGTGGAGAAAAACATTCAGTACTTC. Amino acid sequence: CASSYRVEKNIQYF. The variable domain in full, completed from reference TRBV11-2 and TRBJ2-4, reads EAGVAQSPRYKIIEKRQSVAFWCNPISGHATLYWYQQILGQGPKLLIQFQNNGVVDDSQLPKDRFSAERLKGVDSTLKIQPAKLEDSAVYLCASSYRVEKNIQYFGAGTRLSVL.

The chain recombines TRBV6-1 with TRBJ2-1, with TRBD2 matching over 7 bases. Per the germline V gene, CDR1 is MNHNS and CDR2 is SASEGT. The CDR3 has 12 residues. J was trimmed by 4 bases and V by 7 bases; bases with no gene match: 1. The CDR3 loop reads CASTREYNEQFF. CDR3 nucleotide sequence: TGTGCCAGCACGCGGGAGTACAATGAGCAGTTCTTC.

J is TRBJ1-2 and V is TRBV6-4; a possible D gene is TRBD1 (6 bases). This CDR3 has 14 amino acids. CDR1 is MRHNA, CDR2 SNTAGT, per germline. The V gene lost 3 bases and the J gene lost 3 bases, with 11 bases spanning the gap. CDR3 amino acids: CASSEQGWYYGYTF. DNA of the CDR3: TGTGCCAGCAGTGAACAGGGTTGGTACTATGGCTACACCTTC.

This clone was observed once. The V and J genes are TRBV6-5 and TRBJ2-7; 11 positions match TRBD1. The CDR3 loop spans 16 amino acids. The germline V gene has CDR1 MNHEY and CDR2 SVGAGI. V lost 0 bases, J lost 2 bases, and 3 bases stayed unmatched. DNA for the CDR3: TGTGCCAGCAGTTACTCCTGGGACAGGGGGACCTACGAGCAGTACTTC. It codes for CASSYSWDRGTYEQYF.

J is TRBJ2-7 and V is TRBV6-5; D possibly corresponds to TRBD1 (7 bases). V was cut by 2 bases and J by 5 bases, with 16 bases left in between. This CDR3 spans 15 amino acids. CDR1 MNHEY and CDR2 SVGAGI come from the germline V gene. CDR3 sequence reads: CASSYLPEGANEQYF. The CDR3 bases are TGTGCCAGCAGTTACCTACCGGAGGGGGCGAACGAGCAGTACTTC.

This chain uses TRBV4-2 with TRBJ1-5; weak D call: TRBD1 (5 bases). This CDR3 contains 14 residues. V lost 1 base and J lost 8, with 12 bases in between. Per germline, CDR1 LGHNA and CDR2 YNFKEQ. The CDR3 DNA reads as TGTGCCAGCAGCCAAGGACTGAGCAGGGAGCCCCAGCATTTT. It yields the protein CASSQGLSREPQHF.

This chain joins TRBV5-1 and TRBJ1-2, with 7 bases matching TRBD1. The CDR3 contains 12 residues. With 7 bases clipped from V and 5 bases from J, the junction kept 5 bases outside the gene matches. Germline CDR1 reads SGHRS; CDR2 reads YFSETQ. The CDR3 region has the DNA TGCGCCAGCGGCGACAGGGCTTATGGCTACACCTTC. Translated, it gives CASGDRAYGYTF.

This sequence joins TRBV19 and TRBJ2-3, with TRBD2 identical over 13 bases. This CDR3 contains 16 residues. Germline V CDR1 and CDR2: LNHDA, SQIVND (reference sequence). V was clipped by 5 bases and J by 2 bases; unmatched bases: 4. The CDR3 protein is CASSVTSGRPTDTQYF. For the CDR3, the DNA is TGTGCCAGTAGTGTGACTAGCGGGAGGCCCACAGATACGCAGTATTTT.

V usage is TRBV28 and J usage is TRBJ2-1; D is perhaps TRBD1 (5 bases). Deletions cut 3 bases from V and 7 bases from J, with 16 bases between. Per the germline V gene, CDR1 is MDHEN and CDR2 is SYDVKM. CDR3 length: 15 amino acids. CDR3 region: CASSFQPMTANEQFF. The CDR3 DNA is TGTGCCAGCAGTTTCCAACCAATGACAGCGAATGAGCAGTTCTTC. Together with reference TRBV28 and TRBJ2-1, the CDR3 gives the full variable domain: DVKVTQSSRYLVKRTGEKVFLECVQDMDHENMFWYRQDPGLGLRLIYFSYDVKMKEKGDIPEGYSVSREKKERFSLILESASTNQTSMYLCASSFQPMTANEQFFGPGTRLTVL.

This clone was recorded only once. The rearrangement joins TRBV15 to TRBJ2-1; 7 nucleotides line up with TRBD2. The CDR3 is 13 amino acids. Germline values: CDR1 LNHNV, CDR2 YYDKDF (reference sequence). Trimming at V came to 0 bases and at J to 10 bases, leaving 3 bases not matched to a gene. The CDR3, as DNA: TGTGCCACCAGCAGAGAAAGCGGGAACGAGCAGTTCTTC. Protein: CATSRESGNEQFF. Looking up the rest from reference TRBV15 and TRBJ2-1 gives the full variable domain: DAMVIQNPRYQVTQFGKPVTLSCSQTLNHNVMYWYQQKSSQAPKLLFHYYDKDFNNEADTPDNFQSRRPNTSFCFLDIRSPGLGDTAMYLCATSRESGNEQFFGPGTRLTVL.